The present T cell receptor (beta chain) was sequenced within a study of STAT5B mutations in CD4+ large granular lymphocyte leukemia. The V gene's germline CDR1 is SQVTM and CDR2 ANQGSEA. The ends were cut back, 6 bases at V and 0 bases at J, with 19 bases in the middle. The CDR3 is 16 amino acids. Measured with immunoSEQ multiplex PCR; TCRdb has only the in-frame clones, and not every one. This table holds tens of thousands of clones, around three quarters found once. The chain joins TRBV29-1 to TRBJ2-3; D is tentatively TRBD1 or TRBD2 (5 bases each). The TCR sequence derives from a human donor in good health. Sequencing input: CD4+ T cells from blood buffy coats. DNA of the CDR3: TGCAGCGTGGGCGGGCGCCCTGGGGGAAGCACAGATACGCAGTATTTT. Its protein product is CSVGGRPGGSTDTQYF.